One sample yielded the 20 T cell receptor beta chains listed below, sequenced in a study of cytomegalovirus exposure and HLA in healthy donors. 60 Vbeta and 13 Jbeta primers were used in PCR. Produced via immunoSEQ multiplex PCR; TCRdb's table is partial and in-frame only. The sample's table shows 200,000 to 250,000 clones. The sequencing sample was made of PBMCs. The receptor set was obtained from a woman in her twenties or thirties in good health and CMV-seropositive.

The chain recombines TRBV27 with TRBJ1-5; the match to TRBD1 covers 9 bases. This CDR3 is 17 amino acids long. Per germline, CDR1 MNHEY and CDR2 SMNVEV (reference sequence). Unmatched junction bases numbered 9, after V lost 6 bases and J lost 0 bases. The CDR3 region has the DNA TGTGCCAGCAGAGCGACAGGGGGACTACTTAGCAATCAGCCCCAGCATTTT. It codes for CASRATGGLLSNQPQHF.

The CDR3, as DNA: TGCGCCAGCAGCCCCCGGGACAGGGAGAACACTGAAGCTTTCTTT. Translated, it gives CASSPRDRENTEAFF. The chain has TRBV4-1 and TRBJ1-1; 9 positions agree with TRBD1. Germline V gene lookup returns CDR1 MGHRA and CDR2 YSYEKL. The V gene end was trimmed by 4 bases and the J gene end by 1 base; junction bases not matched to a gene: 4. The CDR3 is 15 amino acids.

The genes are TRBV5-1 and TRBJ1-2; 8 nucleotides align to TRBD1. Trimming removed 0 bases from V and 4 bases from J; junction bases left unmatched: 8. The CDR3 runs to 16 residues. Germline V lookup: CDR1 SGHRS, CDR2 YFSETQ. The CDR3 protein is CASSLGGRQGTYGYTF. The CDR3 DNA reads TGCGCCAGCAGCTTGGGGGGGCGACAGGGGACCTATGGCTACACCTTC.

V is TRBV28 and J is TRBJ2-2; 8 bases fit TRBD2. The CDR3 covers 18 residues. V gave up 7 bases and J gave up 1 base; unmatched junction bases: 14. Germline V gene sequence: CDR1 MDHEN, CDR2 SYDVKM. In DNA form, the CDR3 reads TGTGCCAGCAACCGGGGGGGGAGCTGGGGGTTGAACACCGGGGAGCTGTTTTTT. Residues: CASNRGGSWGLNTGELFF.

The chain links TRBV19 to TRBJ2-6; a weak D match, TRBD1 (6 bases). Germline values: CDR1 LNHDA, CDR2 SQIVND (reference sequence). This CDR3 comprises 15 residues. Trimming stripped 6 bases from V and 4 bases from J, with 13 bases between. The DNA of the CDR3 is TGTGCCAGTAGCATTACAGGGTACGGGGCCAACGTCCTGACTTTC. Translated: CASSITGYGANVLTF.

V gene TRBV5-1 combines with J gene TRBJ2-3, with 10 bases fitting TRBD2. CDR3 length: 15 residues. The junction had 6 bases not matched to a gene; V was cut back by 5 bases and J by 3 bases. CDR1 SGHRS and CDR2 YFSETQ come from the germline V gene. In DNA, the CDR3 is TGCGCCAGCAGAACCTCTAGCGGGAGTACAGATACGCAGTATTTT. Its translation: CASRTSSGSTDTQYF.

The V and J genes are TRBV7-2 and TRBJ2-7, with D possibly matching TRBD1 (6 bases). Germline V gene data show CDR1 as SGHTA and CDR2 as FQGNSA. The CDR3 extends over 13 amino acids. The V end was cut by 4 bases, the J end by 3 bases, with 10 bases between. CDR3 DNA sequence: TGTGCCAGCAGCTCCCTACAGGGCTACGAGCAGTACTTC. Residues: CASSSLQGYEQYF.

This CDR3 is CASSRDSSYEQYF. The CDR3 nucleotides are TGTGCCAGCAGCCGCGACAGCTCCTACGAGCAGTACTTC. The chain joins TRBV7-9 to TRBJ2-7; perhaps TRBD1 as D (5 bases). From germline, CDR1 is SEHNR and CDR2 FQNEAQ (reference sequence). The CDR3 is made up of 13 amino acids. Deletions cut 5 bases from V and 0 bases from J, with 8 bases between. The full variable domain, in which reference TRBV7-9 and TRBJ2-7 provide the parts outside the CDR3, is DTGVSQNPRHKITKRGQNVTFRCDPISEHNRLYWYRQTLGQGPEFLTYFQNEAQLEKSRLLSDRFSAERPKGSFSTLEIQRTEQGDSAMYLCASSRDSSYEQYFGPGTRLTVT.

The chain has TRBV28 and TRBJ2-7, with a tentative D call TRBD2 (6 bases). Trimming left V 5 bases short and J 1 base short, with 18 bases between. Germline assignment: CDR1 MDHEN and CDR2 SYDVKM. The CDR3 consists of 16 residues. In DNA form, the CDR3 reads TGTGCCAGCAGTCGGGGGAGCCCCTCCTATTCCTACGAGCAGTACTTC. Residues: CASSRGSPSYSYEQYF.

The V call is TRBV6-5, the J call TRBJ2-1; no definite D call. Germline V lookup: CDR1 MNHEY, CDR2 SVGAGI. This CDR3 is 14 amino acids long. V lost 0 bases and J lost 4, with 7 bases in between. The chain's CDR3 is CASSYSFLYNEQFF. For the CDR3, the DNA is TGTGCCAGCAGTTACTCCTTTTTATACAATGAGCAGTTCTTC.

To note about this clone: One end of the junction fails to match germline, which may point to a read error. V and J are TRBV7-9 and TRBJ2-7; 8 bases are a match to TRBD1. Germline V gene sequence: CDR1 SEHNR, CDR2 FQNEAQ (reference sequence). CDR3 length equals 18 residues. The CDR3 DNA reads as TGTGCCAGCAGCTTAGGTATATCCGGGACAGGCCTCTCCTCCGAGCAGTACTTC. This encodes CASSLGISGTGLSSEQYF.

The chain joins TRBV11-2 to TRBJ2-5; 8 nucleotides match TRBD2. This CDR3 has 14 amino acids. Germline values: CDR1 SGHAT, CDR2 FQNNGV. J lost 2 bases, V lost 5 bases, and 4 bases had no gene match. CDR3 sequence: CASSPQRGQETQYF. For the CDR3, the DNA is TGTGCCAGCAGCCCTCAGCGGGGGCAAGAGACCCAGTACTTC.

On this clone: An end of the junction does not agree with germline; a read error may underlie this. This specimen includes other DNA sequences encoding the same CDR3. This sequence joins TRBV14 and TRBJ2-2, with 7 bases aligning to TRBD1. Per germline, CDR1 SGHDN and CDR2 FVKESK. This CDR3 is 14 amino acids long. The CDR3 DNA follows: TGTGCCAGCAGCCAATTTCGACAGGGCCGAGAGCTGTTCTTT. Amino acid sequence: CASSQFRQGRELFF.

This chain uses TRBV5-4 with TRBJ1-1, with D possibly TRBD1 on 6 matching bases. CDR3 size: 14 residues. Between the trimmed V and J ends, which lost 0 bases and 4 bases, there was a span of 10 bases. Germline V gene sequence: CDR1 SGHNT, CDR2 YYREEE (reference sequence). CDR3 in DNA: TGTGCCAGCAGCTTGGACAGGGCGAGCACTGAAGCTTTCTTT. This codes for CASSLDRASTEAFF.

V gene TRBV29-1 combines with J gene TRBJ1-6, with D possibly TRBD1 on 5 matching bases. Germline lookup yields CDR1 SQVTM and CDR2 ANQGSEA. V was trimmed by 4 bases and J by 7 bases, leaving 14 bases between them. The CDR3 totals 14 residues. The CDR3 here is CSVGAQGSNSPLHF. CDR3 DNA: TGCAGCGTTGGGGCCCAGGGAAGCAATTCACCCCTCCACTTT.

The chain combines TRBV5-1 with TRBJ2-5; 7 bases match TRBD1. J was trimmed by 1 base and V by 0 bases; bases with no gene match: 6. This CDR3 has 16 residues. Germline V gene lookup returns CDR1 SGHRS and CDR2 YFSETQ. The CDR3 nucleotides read TGCGCCAGCAGCTTGGCCGGGGCAGGGGGCCAAGAGACCCAGTACTTC. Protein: CASSLAGAGGQETQYF.

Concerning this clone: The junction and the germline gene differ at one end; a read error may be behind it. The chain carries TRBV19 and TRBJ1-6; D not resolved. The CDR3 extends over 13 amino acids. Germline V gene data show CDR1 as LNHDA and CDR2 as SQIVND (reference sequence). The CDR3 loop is CASSLEKRSPLHF. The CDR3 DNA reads TGTGCCAGTAGTTTAGAAAAGAGGTCACCCCTCCACTTT.

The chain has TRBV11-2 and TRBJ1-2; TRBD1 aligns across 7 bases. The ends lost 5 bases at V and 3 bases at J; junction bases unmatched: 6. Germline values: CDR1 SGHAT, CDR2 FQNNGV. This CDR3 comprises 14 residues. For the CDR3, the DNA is TGTGCCAGCAGCCGACGGGACAGAGACTATGGCTACACCTTC. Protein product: CASSRRDRDYGYTF.

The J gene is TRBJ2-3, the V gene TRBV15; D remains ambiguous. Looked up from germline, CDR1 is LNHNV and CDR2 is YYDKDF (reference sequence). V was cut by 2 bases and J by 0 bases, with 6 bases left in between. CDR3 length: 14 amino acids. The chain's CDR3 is CATSRWASTDTQYF. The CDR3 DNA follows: TGTGCCACCAGCAGATGGGCTAGCACAGATACGCAGTATTTT.

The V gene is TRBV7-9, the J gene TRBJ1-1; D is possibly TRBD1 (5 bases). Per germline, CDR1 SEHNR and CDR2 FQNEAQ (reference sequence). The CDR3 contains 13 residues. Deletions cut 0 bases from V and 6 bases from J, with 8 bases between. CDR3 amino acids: CASSLAQGSEAFF. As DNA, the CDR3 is TGTGCCAGCAGCTTAGCGCAGGGATCTGAAGCTTTCTTT.